This T cell receptor (beta chain) was identified in a study of control samples from healthy donors and cancer patients. Only in-frame clones appear in the TCRdb table, and some are missing; sequencing was by immunoSEQ multiplex PCR. The table records roughly 120,000 clones, 90% of them present only once. The V end was cut by 7 bases, the J end by 1 base, with 13 bases between. The CDR3 has 14 amino acids. Per the germline V gene, CDR1 is SEHNR and CDR2 is FQNEAQ (reference sequence). Sequenced material: blood. The sequence derives from a human donor in good health. The donor label of this sample is uncertain. V usage is TRBV7-9 and J usage is TRBJ2-5; D assignment may be TRBD1 or TRBD2 (6 bases each). This chain's CDR3 is CASTKQGGQETQYF. In DNA, the CDR3 is TGTGCCAGCACCAAACAGGGAGGCCAAGAGACCCAGTACTTC.